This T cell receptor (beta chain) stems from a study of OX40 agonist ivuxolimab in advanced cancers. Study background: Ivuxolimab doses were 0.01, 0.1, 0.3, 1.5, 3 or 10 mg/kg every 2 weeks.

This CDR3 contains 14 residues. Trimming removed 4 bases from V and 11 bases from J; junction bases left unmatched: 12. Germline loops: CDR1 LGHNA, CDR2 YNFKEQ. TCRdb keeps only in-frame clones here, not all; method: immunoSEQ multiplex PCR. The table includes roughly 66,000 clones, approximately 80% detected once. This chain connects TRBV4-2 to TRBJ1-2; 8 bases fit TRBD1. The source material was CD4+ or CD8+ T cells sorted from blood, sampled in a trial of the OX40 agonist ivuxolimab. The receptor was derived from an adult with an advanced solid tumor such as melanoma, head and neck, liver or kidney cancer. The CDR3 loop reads CASSPWDRPFYYTF. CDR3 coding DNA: TGTGCCAGCAGCCCCTGGGACAGGCCTTTTTATTACACCTTC.